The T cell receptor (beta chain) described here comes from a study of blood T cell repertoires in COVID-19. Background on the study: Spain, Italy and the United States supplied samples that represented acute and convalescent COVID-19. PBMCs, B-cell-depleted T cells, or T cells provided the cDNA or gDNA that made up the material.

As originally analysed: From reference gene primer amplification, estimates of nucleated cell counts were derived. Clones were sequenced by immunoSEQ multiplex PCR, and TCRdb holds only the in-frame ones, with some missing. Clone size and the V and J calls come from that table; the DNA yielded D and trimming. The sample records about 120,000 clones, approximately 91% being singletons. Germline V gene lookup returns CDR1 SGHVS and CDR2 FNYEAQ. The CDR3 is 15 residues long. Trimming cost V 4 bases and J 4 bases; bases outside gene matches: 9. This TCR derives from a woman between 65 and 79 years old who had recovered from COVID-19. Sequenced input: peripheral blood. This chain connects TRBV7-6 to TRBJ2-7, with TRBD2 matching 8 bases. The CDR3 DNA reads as TGTGCCAGCAGCTATAGCGGGGAGGCCATATACGAGCAGTACTTC. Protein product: CASSYSGEAIYEQYF. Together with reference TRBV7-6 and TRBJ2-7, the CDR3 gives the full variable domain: GAGVSQSPRYKVTKRGQDVALRCDPISGHVSLYWYRQALGQGPEFLTYFNYEAQQDKSGLPNDRFSAERPEGSISTLTIQRTEQRDSAMYRCASSYSGEAIYEQYFGPGTRLTVT.